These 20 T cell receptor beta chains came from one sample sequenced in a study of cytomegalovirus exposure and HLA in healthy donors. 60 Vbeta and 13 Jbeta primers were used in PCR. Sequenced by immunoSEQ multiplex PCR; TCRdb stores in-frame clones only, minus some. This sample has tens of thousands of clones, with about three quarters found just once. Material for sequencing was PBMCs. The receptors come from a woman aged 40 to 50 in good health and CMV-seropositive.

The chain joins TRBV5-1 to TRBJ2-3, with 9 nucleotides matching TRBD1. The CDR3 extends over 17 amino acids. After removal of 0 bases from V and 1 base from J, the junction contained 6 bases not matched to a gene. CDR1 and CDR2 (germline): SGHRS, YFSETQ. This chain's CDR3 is CASSLAPRDRGTDTQYF. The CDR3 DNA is TGCGCCAGCAGCTTGGCCCCCAGGGACAGGGGCACAGATACGCAGTATTTT.

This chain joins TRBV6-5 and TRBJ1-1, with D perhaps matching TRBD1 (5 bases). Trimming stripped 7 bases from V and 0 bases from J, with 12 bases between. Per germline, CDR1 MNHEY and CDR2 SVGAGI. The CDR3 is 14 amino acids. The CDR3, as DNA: TGTGCCAGCAACGCGGGGCCATTGAACACTGAAGCTTTCTTT. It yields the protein CASNAGPLNTEAFF.

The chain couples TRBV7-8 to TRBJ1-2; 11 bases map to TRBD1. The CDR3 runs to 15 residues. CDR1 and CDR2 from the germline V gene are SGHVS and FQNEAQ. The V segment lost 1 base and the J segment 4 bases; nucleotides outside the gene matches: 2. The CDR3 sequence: CASSLGGTGGYGYTF. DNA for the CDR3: TGTGCCAGCAGCTTAGGTGGGACAGGGGGCTATGGCTACACCTTC.

The CDR3 DNA reads as TGTGCCAGCAGCCACAGGGTTCAGACTTACGAGCAGTACTTC. Encoded protein: CASSHRVQTYEQYF. The rearrangement uses TRBV7-8 and TRBJ2-7; weak D call: TRBD1 (6 bases). Per the germline V gene, CDR1 is SGHVS and CDR2 is FQNEAQ. With 5 bases removed from V and 4 bases from J, the gap between germline ends came to 15 bases. This CDR3 comprises 14 residues.

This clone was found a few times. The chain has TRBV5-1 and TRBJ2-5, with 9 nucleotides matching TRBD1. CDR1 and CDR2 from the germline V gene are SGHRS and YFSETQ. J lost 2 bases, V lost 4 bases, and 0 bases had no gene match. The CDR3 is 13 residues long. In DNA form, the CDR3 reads TGCGCCAGCAGCGGACAGGGGCAAGAGACCCAGTACTTC. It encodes CASSGQGQETQYF. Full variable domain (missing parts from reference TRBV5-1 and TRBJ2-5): KAGVTQTPRYLIKTRGQQVTLSCSPISGHRSVSWYQQTPGQGLQFLFEYFSETQRNKGNFPGRFSGRQFSNSRSEMNVSTLELGDSALYLCASSGQGQETQYFGPGTRLLVL.

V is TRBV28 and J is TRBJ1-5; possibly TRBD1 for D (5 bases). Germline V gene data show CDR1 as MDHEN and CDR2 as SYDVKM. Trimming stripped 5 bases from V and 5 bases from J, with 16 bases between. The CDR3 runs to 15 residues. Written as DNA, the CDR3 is TGTGCCAGCAGTCCTCGGGGACTGAGGTATCAGCCCCAGCATTTT. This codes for CASSPRGLRYQPQHF.

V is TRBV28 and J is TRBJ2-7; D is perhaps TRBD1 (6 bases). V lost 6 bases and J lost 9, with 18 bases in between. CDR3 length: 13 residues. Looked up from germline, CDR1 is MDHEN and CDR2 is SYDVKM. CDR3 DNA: TGTGCCAGCAGGAAAATGACGAAGGACAGGCAGTACTTC. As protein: CASRKMTKDRQYF.

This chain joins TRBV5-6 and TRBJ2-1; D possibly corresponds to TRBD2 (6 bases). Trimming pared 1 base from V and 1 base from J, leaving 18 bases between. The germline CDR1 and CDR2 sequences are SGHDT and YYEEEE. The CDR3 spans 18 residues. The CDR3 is CASSLIPAGLHSYNEQFF. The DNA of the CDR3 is TGTGCCAGCAGCTTGATCCCAGCGGGCCTGCATTCCTACAATGAGCAGTTCTTC.

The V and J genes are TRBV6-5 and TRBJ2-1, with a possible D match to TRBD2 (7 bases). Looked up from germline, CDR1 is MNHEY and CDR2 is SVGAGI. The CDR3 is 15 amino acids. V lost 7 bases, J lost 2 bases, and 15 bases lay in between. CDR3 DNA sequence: TGTGCCAGCAAAGGGGAGGGGGGGCCCTACAATGAGCAGTTCTTC. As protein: CASKGEGGPYNEQFF.

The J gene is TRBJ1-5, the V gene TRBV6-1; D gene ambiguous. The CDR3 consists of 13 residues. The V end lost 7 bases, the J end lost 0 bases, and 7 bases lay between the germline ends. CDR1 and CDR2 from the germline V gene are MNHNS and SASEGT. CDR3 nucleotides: TGTGCCAGCACCCTAAGTAGCAATCAGCCCCAGCATTTT. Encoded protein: CASTLSSNQPQHF.

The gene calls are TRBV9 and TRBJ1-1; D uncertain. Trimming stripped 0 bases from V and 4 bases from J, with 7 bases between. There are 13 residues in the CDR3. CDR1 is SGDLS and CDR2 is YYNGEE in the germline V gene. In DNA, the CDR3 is TGTGCCAGCAGCGTAGTACGGGGCACTGAAGCTTTCTTT. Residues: CASSVVRGTEAFF.

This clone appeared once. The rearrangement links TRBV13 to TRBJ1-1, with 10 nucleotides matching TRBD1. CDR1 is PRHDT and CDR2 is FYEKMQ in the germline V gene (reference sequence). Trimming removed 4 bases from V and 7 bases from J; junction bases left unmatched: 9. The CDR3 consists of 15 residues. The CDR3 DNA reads TGTGCCAGCAGCTCCTGGGACAGGGGACAACATGAAGCTTTCTTT. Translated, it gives CASSSWDRGQHEAFF.

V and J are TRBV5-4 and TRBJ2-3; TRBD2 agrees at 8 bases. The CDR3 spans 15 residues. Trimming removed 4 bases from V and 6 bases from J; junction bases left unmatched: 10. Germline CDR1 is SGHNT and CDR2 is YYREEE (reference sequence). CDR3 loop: CASSPSGLARDTQYF. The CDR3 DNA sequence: TGTGCCAGCAGCCCTTCCGGACTAGCAAGGGATACGCAGTATTTT.

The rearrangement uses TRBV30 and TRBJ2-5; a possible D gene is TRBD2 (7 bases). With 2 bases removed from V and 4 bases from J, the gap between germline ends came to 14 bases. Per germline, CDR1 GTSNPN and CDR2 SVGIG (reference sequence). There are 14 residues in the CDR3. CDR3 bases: TGTGCCTGGAGTATTGAGGGGGGGCGAGAGACCCAGTACTTC. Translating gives CAWSIEGGRETQYF.

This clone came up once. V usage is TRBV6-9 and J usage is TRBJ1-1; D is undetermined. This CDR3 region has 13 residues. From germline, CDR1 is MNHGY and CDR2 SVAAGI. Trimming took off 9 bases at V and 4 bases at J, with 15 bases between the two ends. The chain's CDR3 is CARTSGGGTEAFF. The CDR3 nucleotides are TGTGCCAGGACCTCTGGCGGAGGCACTGAAGCTTTCTTT.

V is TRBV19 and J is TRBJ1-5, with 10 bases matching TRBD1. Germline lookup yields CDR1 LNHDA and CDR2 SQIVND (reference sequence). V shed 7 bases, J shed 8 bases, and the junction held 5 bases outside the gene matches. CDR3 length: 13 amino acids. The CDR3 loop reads CASKAGTGEPQHF. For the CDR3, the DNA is TGTGCCAGTAAGGCAGGGACAGGGGAGCCCCAGCATTTT.

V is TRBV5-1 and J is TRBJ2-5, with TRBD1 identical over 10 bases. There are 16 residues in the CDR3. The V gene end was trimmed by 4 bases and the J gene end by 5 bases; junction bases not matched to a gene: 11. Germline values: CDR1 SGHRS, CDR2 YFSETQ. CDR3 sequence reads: CASSQGQGIIQETQYF. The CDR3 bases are TGCGCCAGCAGCCAGGGACAGGGGATTATTCAGGAGACCCAGTACTTC.

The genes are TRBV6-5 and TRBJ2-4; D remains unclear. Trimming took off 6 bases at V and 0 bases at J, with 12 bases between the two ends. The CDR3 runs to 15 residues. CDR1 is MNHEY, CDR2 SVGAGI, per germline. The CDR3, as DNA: TGTGCCAGCAGAAGCTCGGAGCTAGCCAAAAACATTCAGTACTTC. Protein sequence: CASRSSELAKNIQYF.

In DNA form, the CDR3 reads TGTGCCAGCTCACCAGCAGGGGCGGGGGGCAATGAGCAGTTCTTC. Translation gives CASSPAGAGGNEQFF. The V and J genes are TRBV18 and TRBJ2-1, with 8 bases identical to TRBD2. After removal of 2 bases from V and 6 bases from J, the junction contained 6 bases not matched to a gene. This CDR3 has 15 amino acids. The V gene's germline CDR1 is KGHSH and CDR2 LQKENI.

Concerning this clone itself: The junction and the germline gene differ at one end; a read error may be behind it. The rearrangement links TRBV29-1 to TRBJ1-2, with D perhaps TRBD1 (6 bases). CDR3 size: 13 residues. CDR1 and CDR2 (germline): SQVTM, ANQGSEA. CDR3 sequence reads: CSVDEGDLYGYPF. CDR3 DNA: TGCAGCGTCGACGAGGGGGACCTCTATGGCTACCCCTTC.